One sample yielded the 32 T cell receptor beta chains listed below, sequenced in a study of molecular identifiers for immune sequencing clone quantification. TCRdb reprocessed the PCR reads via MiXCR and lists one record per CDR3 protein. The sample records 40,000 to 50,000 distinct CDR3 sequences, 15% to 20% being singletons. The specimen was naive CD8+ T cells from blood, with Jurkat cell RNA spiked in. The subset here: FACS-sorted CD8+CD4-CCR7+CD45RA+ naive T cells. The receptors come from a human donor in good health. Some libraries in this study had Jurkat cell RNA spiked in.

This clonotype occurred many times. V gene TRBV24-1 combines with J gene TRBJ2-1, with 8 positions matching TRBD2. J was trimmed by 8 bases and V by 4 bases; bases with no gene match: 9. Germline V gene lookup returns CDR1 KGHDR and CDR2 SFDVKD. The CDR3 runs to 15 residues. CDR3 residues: CATSDPPSGSDEQFF. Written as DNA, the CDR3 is TGTGCCACCAGTGACCCCCCCAGCGGGAGCGATGAGCAGTTCTTC.

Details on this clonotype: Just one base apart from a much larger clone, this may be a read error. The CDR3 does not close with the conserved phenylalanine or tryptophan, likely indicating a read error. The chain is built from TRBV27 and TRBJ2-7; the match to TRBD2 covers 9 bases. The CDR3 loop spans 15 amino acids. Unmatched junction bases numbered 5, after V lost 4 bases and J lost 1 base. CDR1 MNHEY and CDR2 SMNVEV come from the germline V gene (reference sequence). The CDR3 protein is CASSWSSGTSYEQYL. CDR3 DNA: TGTGCCAGCAGTTGGTCTAGCGGGACATCCTACGAGCAGTACCTC.

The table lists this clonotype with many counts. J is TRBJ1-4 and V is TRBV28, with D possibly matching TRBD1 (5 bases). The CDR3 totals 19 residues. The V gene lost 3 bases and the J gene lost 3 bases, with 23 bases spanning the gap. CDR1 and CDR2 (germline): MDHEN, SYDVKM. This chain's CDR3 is CASSFPTTPGTSANEKLFF. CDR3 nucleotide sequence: TGTGCCAGCAGTTTTCCAACAACCCCCGGGACTTCGGCTAATGAAAAACTGTTTTTT.

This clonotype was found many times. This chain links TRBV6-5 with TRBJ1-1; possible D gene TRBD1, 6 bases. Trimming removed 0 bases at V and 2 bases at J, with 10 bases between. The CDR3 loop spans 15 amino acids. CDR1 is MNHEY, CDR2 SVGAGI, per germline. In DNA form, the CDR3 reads TGTGCCAGCAGTTACTCCCGGGGGGCAAACACTGAAGCTTTCTTT. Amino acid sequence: CASSYSRGANTEAFF.

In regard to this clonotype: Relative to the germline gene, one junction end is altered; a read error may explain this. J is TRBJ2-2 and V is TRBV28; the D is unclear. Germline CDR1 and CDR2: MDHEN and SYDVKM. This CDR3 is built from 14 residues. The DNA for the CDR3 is TGTGCCAGCAGTGACAACCTGAGCACCCGGGAGCTGTTTTTT. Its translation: CASSDNLSTRELFF.

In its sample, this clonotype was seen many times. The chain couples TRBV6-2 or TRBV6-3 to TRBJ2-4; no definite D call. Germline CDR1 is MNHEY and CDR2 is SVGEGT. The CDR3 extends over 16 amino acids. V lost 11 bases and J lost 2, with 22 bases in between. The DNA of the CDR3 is TGTGCCGGATACCTCCAGGAGTTTGAATCCAAAAACATTCAGTACTTC. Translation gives CAGYLQEFESKNIQYF.

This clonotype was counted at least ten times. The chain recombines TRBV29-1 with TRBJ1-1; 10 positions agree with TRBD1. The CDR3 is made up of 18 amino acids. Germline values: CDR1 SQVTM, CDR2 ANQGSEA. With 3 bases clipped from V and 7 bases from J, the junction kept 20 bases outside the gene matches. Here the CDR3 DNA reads TGCAGCGTTGATGAGCTTCCGGGACAGGGGCCGCCTCAACTTGAAGCTTTCTTT. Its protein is CSVDELPGQGPPQLEAFF.

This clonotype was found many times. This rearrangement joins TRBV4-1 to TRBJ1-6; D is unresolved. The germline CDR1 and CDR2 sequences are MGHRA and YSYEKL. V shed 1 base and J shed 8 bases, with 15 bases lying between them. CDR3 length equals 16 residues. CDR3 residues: CASSQVDGAIDSPLHF. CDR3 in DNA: TGCGCCAGCAGCCAAGTCGACGGAGCTATCGATTCACCCCTCCACTTT.

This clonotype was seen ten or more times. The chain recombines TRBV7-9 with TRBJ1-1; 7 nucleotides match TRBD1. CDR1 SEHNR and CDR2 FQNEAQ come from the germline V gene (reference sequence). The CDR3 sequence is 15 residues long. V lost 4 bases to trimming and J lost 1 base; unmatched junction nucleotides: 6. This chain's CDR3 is CASSSSTGANTEAFF. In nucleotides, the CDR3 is TGTGCCAGCAGCTCATCAACAGGGGCGAACACTGAAGCTTTCTTT.

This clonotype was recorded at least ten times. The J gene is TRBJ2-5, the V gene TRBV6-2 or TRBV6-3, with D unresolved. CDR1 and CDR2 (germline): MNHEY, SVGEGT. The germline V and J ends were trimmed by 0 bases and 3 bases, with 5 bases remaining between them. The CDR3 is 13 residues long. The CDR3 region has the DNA TGTGCCAGCAGTTACTCTTTGGAAGAGACCCAGTACTTC. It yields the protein CASSYSLEETQYF.

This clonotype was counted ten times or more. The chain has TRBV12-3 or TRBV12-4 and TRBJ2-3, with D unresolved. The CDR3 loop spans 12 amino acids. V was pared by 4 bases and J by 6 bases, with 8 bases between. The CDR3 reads CASSSHRDTQYF. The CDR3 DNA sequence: TGTGCCAGCAGTTCTCACCGGGATACGCAGTATTTT.

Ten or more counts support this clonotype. DNA for the CDR3: TGTGCCAGCAGGACAGCCCGAGGACAGTTCTTC. Protein product: CASRTARGQFF. V is TRBV19 and J is TRBJ2-1; D possibly corresponds to TRBD1 (6 bases). V was clipped by 9 bases and J by 13 bases, with 16 bases between them. This CDR3 is 11 amino acids long. The germline V gene has CDR1 LNHDA and CDR2 SQIVND (reference sequence).

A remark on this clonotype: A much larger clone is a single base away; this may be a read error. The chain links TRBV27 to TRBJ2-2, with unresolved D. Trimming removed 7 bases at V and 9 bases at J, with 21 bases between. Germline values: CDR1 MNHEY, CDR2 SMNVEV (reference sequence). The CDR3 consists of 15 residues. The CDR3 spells CASMPGHHKTRELFF. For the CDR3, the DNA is TGTGCCAGCATGCCCGGGCACCACAAAACCAGGGAGCTGTTTTTT.

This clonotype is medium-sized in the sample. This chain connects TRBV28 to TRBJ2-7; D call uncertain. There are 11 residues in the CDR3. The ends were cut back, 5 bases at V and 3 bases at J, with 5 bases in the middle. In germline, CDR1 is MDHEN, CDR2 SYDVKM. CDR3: CASSASYEQYF. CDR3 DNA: TGTGCCAGCAGTGCCAGCTACGAGCAGTACTTC.

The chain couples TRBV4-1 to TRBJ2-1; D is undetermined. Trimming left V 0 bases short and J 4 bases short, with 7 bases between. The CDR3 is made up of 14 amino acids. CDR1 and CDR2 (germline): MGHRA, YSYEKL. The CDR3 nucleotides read TGCGCCAGCAGCCAAGATGGGGTTTACAATGAGCAGTTCTTC. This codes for CASSQDGVYNEQFF.

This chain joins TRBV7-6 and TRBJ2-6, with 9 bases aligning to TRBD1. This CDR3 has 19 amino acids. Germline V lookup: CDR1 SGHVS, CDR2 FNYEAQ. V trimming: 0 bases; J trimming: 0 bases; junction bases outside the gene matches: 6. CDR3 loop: CASSLARGQGSSGANVLTF. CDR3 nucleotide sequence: TGTGCCAGCAGCTTAGCGAGGGGACAGGGTTCCTCTGGGGCCAACGTCCTGACTTTC.

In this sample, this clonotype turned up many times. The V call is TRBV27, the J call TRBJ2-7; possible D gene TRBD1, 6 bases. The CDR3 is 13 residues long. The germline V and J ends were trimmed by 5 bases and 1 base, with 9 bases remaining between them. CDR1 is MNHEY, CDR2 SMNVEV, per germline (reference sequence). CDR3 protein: CASSPTGSYEQYF. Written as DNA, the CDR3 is TGTGCCAGCAGTCCGACAGGATCCTACGAGCAGTACTTC.

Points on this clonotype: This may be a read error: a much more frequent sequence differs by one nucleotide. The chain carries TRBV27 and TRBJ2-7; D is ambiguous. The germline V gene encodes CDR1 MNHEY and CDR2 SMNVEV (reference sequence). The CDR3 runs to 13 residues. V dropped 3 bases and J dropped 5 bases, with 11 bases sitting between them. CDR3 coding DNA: TGTGCCAGCAGTTTGAGGCCTGTGAACGAGCAGTACTTC. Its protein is CASSLRPVNEQYF.

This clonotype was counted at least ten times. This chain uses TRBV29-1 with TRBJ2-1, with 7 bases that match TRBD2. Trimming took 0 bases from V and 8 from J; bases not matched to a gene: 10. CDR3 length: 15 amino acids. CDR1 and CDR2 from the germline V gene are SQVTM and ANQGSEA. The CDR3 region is CSVEEWGGVDDEQFF. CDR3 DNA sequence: TGCAGCGTTGAAGAGTGGGGGGGAGTTGATGATGAGCAGTTCTTC.

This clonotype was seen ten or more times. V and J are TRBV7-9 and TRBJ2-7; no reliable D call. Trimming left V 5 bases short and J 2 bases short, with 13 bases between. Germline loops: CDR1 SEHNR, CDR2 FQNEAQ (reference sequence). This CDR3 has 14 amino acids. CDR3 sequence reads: CASSPTVQPYEQYF. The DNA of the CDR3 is TGTGCCAGCAGCCCAACGGTACAGCCCTACGAGCAGTACTTC.

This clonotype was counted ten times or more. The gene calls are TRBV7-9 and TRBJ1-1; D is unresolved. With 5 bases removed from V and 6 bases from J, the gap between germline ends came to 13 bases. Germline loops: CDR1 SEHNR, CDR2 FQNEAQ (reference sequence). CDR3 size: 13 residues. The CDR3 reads CASSPPIIPEAFF. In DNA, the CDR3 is TGTGCCAGCAGCCCACCTATTATCCCTGAAGCTTTCTTT.

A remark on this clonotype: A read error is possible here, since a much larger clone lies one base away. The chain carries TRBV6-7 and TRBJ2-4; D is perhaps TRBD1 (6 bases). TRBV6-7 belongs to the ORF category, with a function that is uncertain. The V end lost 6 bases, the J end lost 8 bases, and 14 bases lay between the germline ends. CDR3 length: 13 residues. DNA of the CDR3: TGTGCCAGCAGGTGGGACACGGAGTACATTCAGTACTTC. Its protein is CASRWDTEYIQYF.

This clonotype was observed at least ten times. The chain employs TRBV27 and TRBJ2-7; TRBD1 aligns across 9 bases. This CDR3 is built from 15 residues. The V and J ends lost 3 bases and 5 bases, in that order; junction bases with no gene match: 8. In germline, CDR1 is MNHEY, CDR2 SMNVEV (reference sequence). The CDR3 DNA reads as TGTGCCAGCAGTTTCCCAGGACAGGGGCTCGACGAGCAGTACTTC. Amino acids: CASSFPGQGLDEQYF.

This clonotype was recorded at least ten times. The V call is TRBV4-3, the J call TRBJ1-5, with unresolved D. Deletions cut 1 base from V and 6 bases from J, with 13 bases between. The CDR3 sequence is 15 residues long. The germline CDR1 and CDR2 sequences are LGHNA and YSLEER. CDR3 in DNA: TGCGCCAGCAGCCAAGGTCTCGATGGAGGTCAGCCCCAGCATTTT. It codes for CASSQGLDGGQPQHF.

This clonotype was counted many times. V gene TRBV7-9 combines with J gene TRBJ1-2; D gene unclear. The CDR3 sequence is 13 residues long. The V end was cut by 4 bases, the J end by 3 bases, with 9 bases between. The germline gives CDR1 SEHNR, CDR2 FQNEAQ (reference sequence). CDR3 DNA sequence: TGTGCCAGCAGCTACGAATCAGACTATGGCTACACCTTC. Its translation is CASSYESDYGYTF.

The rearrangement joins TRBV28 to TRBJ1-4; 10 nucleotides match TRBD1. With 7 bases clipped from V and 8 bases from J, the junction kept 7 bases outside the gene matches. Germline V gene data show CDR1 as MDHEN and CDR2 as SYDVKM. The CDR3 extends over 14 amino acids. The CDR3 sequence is CASTGTGVVEKLFF. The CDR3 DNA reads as TGTGCCAGCACCGGGACAGGGGTTGTGGAAAAACTGTTTTTT. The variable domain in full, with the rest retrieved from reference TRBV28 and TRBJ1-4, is DVKVTQSSRYLVKRTGEKVFLECVQDMDHENMFWYRQDPGLGLRLIYFSYDVKMKEKGDIPEGYSVSREKKERFSLILESASTNQTSMYLCASTGTGVVEKLFFGSGTQLSVL.

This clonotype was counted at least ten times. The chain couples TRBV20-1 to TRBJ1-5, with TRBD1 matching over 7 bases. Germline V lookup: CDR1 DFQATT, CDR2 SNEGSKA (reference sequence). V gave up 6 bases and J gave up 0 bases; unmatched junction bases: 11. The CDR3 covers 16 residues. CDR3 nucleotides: TGCAGTGCGCGGGACAGAAACCTATATAGCAATCAGCCCCAGCATTTT. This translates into CSARDRNLYSNQPQHF.

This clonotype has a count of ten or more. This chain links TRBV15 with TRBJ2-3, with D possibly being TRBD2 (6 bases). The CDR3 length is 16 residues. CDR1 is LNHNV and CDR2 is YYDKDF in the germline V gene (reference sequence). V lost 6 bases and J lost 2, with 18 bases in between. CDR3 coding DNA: TGTGCCACCAGTAGGGGCGGAGGGAGCCTCACAGATACGCAGTATTTT. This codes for CATSRGGGSLTDTQYF.

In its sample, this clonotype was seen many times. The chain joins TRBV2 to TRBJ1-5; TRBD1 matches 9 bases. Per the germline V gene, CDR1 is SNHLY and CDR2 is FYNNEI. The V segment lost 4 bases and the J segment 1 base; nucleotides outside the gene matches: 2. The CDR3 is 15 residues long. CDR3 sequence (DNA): TGTGCCAGCAGTGGGGGGACAGGGAGCAATCAGCCCCAGCATTTT. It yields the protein CASSGGTGSNQPQHF.

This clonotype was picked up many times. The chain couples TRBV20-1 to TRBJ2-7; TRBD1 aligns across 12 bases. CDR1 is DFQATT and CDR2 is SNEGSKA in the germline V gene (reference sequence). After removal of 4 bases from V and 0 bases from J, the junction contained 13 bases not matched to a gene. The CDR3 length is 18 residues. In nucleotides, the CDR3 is TGCAGTGCTAATCTCTGGGACAGGGGGCCCAAAAGCTCCTACGAGCAGTACTTC. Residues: CSANLWDRGPKSSYEQYF.

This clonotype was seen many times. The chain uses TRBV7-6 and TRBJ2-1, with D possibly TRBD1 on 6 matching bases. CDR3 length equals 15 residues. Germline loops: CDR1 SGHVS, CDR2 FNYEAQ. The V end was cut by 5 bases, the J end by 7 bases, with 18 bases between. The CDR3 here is CASSEVASRGNEQFF. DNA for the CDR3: TGTGCCAGCAGCGAGGTGGCTAGCAGGGGAAATGAGCAGTTCTTC.

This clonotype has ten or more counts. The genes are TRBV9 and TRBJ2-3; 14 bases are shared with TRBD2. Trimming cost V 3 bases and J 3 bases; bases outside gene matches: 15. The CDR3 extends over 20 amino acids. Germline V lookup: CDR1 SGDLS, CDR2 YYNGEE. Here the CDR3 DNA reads TGTGCCAGCAGCGCGTCGACTAGCGGGAGGGTCGGGGATTGGACAGATACGCAGTATTTT. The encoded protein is CASSASTSGRVGDWTDTQYF.